The source of this T cell receptor (beta chain) is a study of cytomegalovirus exposure and HLA in healthy donors (dated by TCRdb to about 2017). About the study as a whole: In an earlier analysis of roughly 500 of the donors, around 300 Gb of sequence data and approximately 120 million unique TCR beta sequences from 180 million or so T cells were reported. Approximately 310 gigabases of sequencing data and roughly 90 million unique TCR sequences were included in an early release covering around 650 HLA-typed donors. Of the roughly 400 genotyped donors, approximately 81% were placed in the genetic ancestry cluster associated with self-reported Caucasian donors. The study aimed to test whether cataloging public T cell receptors could reveal signatures of past pathogen exposure. The study used immunosequencing to profile the T cell repertoires of more than 650 subjects and linked those repertoires to cytomegalovirus serostatus. A separate validation cohort of roughly 120 different subjects was used in addition to the roughly 700-subject first cohort. High-throughput TCR immunosequencing, statistical association of individual TCRs with disease status, and machine learning were combined to predict cytomegalovirus infection status. In a later analysis, previously published TCR beta repertoires from 550 to 700 donors were re-analyzed and high-resolution HLA genotyping was added so that TCR occurrence patterns could be studied. Rather than using new phenotypic data, the later analysis identified candidate immune exposures from TCR beta sequences and from how often those sequences occurred across donors. In an earlier analysis of more than 550 of the donors, high-throughput TCR beta sequencing was used to judge whether each TCR beta V gene segment behaved as functional or pseudogenic. Donor age, sex, ethnicity and CMV serostatus were compiled together with the repertoire data. In a later genetic analysis, genome-wide SNP genotypes for about 55% of the roughly 670 donors were used, and that subset was treated as a discovery cohort. All discovery cohort repertoires had been generated using a single sequencing platform. HLA typing covered class I and class II loci at four-digit resolution. Typing coverage differed by locus: A, B, C, DRB1 and DQB1 were typed in roughly 620-640 donors, DQA1 in roughly 510, DPA1 in some 600, and DPB1 in just under 480. Several DR-DQ haplotypes were treated as single units for association and clustering because of strong linkage in the cohort. Among some 410 genotyped donors of the cohort, an average of approximately 220,000 unique TCR beta nucleotide sequences was sequenced per donor, of which about 18% were non-productive. What the research found in general, with its limitations: Immune exposure information for the cohort was limited to CMV serostatus. Across donors, most TCR sequences were observed very rarely, whereas some public TCRs were present in many individuals. Because the 87-base-pair reads could not distinguish some IMGT-functional V segments, including TRBV6-2 and TRBV6-3, those segments were excluded. Compared with equally common non-associated chains, HLA-associated TCR beta chains in a later analysis were more clonally expanded and had lower generation probabilities. In a later genetic analysis, fewer N-insertions in productive TCRs were reported among donors in an Asian-associated ancestry cluster than the roughly 640-donor mean. A few of the identified cytomegalovirus-associated TCR beta chains were confirmed in vitro to be specific for cytomegalovirus antigens. The earlier analysis of approximately 560 of the donors excluded roughly 16 rarely observed V segments, including chromosome 9 orphons, because counts were too low. In a later genetic analysis, a missense DCLRE1C variant was associated with V-gene and J-gene trimming of TCR beta chains, and the association was replicated in an independent cohort. The classifier was reported to diagnose cytomegalovirus status with high specificity and sensitivity in both the original and validation cohorts. Several of the top co-occurrence clusters appeared to be linked to parvovirus B19, influenza, CMV and Epstein-Barr virus, according to a later analysis. In a later analysis, most CMV-associated TCR beta chains were found to appear HLA-restricted, with HLA associations seemingly driven largely by CMV exposure. Because some donors lacked HLA typing at each locus, the association tests relied only on the typed subset. An earlier analysis of around 540 of the donors showed that most TCR beta V segments appeared in productive rearrangements either about 87% or about 30% of the time, which broadly matched IMGT annotations. The sequencing pipeline was judged likely to have produced a cluster of highly shared sequence variants as a technical artifact. According to a later analysis, TCR association rates differed among HLA loci, with DRB1 alleles showing the most associated TCRs and HLA-C alleles showing the fewest. A total of fewer than 200 TCR beta chains were listed by the study as associated with cytomegalovirus. A further reported finding was that TCR beta sequences accurately predicted the HLA-A and HLA-B alleles for most subjects in the first cohort. The authors suggested that the approach could potentially be extended to other disease states and immunological phenotypes. In a later analysis, more than 15,000 TCR beta sequences were associated with specific HLA alleles at a false discovery rate of 0.05. Sequencing depth was assumed to be roughly uniform across donors in the presence/absence analyses, though that assumption may not hold. This cohort had only TCR beta chains sequenced, and the lack of alpha or paired-chain data limited which features could be detected. When HLA alleles, especially DR and DQ, strongly co-occurred, attributing TCR associations to individual alleles was difficult. Linkage disequilibrium might explain the correlated functional status among segregating V segments, but an unknown experimental factor could not be excluded.

In total, around 600 healthy bone marrow donors made up the cohort. At the time of sampling, all cohort members were nominally healthy, though unrecorded immune exposures were likely present. The donor was CMV seropositive and belonged to the group of 250 to 300 seropositive cohort members. A peripheral blood sample was provided by each donor, and peripheral blood mononuclear cells were used for TCR beta sequencing. The Qiagen DNeasy Blood Extraction Kit was used to extract genomic DNA from the blood cell samples. The method was the immunoSEQ multiplex PCR assay. A mixture of 60 forward primers for TCR Vbeta segments and 13 reverse primers for TCR Jbeta segments was used in the multiplex PCR. A multiplex PCR assay on genomic DNA amplified the CDR3 region of rearranged TCR beta genes. Amplified TCR beta libraries were sequenced as 87-base-pair reads on the Illumina HiSeq System. In the source study's methods: A later analysis counted approximately 74 million unique TCR beta chains across the 550 to 700 repertoires, and some 11 million of these chains were shared by at least two donors. Raw reads were error-corrected and collapsed into unique sequences by a nearest-neighbor algorithm in which closely related sequences were merged to remove PCR and sequencing errors. V, D and J gene segments were assigned by aligning CDR3 sequences to IMGT reference sequences. For a sequence to be retained, at least a six-nucleotide match to both a V gene segment and a J gene segment was required. A rearrangement counted as productive if the CDR3 had no stop codons and remained in frame with V and J, and every other rearrangement counted as non-productive. CDR3 was defined by IMGT convention, running from the second conserved V-encoded cysteine to the conserved J-encoded phenylalanine. The earlier analysis of roughly 590 of the donors excluded any sequence lacking an unambiguous match to a single V gene segment. An earlier analysis of 587 of the donors called V segments functional above 56.7% productive rearrangements and segregating when the between-donor standard deviation exceeded 5%. A statistical classification framework was built for diagnosing cytomegalovirus status from the catalog of TCR beta chain sequences. A later analysis assigned V and J genes by comparing TCR nucleotide sequences with IMGT/GENE-DB human TR gene sequences. A later analysis assigned CDR3 sequences and most-parsimonious VDJ recombination scenarios with the TCRdist pipeline. A later analysis defined each TCR beta chain by its CDR3 amino acid sequence plus V-gene family, and excluded reads lacking a unique V-gene family. To address suspected cross-contamination and a sequencing artifact, a later analysis removed roughly 580 highly shared, low-generation-probability nucleotide sequences. In a later analysis, a clonal expansion index for each public chain was calculated from normalized within-repertoire ranks of inferred template counts. In a later analysis, generation probabilities were computed using a VDJ recombination model fitted to out-of-frame rearrangements, and the results were checked against IGoR. A later analysis scored TCR-TCR, TCR-HLA and TCR-CMV co-occurrence with hypergeometric tests, applying a repertoire-size bias correction to TCR pairs. False discovery rates were estimated in a later analysis by permuting HLA or CMV assignments 20 times. In a later analysis, co-occurring TCRs were grouped with DBSCAN, and TCRdist sequence similarity was added when clustering was performed within HLA-allele-positive subsets. Repertoires with fewer than 30,000 or more than 120,000 public chains, plus five repertoires with anomalous nucleotide sharing, were excluded from co-occurrence clustering. Entries here come from immuneACCESS through TCRdb and include only in-frame sequences with V and J called. Some clones fail to appear in such tables; in the studies checked, an unresolved V gene covers under half of the shortfall, and the cause of the remainder is unknown. V and J calls and clone size are as listed in that table; D and trimming were resolved from the DNA. For this sample the table gives under 200,000 clones, of which 65% to 70% were detected only once. The ten largest clonotypes hold roughly 4% of the sample.

Trimmed from V: 0 bases; trimmed from J: 5 bases; junction bases lacking a gene match: 6. CDR3 length: 16 amino acids, cysteine to phenylalanine. This entry keeps only the CDR3 DNA: 48 bases, framed from base 1. The germline V gene specifies SGHDT as CDR1 and YYEEEE as CDR2. For this clone: The clone's antigen remains unknown. No clone much larger than this one lies a single base away; base qualities are absent.

Sequenced material: PBMCs. The sequence came from a woman aged 18-29 years in good health and CMV-seropositive. The rearrangement joined TRBV5-6 to TRBJ2-5, with 11 bases aligning to TRBD2. The nucleotide sequence reads as follows: TGTGCCAGCAGCTTGGCCACTAGCGGGGGAATGGAGACCCAGTACTTC. Its translation is CASSLATSGGMETQYF.